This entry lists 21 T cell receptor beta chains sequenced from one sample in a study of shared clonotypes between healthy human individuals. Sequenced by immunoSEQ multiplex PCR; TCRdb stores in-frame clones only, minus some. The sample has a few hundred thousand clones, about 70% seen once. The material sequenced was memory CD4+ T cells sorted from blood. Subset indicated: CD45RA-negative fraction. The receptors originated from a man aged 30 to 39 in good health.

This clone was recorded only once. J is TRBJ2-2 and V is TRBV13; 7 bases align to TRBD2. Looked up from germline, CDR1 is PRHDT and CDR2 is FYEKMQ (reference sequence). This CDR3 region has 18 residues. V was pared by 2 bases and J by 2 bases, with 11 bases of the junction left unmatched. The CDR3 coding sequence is TGTGCCAGCAGCTTACAGACTGTGGGAGGGATCAACACCGGGGAGCTGTTTTTT. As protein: CASSLQTVGGINTGELFF.

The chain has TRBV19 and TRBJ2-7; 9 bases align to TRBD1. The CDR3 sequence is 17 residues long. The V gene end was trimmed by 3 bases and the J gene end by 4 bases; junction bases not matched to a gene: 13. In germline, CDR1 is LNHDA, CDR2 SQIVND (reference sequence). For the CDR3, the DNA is TGTGCCAGTAGTATCAGGGCCGTCGGGACAGGGTTGTACGAGCAGTACTTC. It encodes CASSIRAVGTGLYEQYF.

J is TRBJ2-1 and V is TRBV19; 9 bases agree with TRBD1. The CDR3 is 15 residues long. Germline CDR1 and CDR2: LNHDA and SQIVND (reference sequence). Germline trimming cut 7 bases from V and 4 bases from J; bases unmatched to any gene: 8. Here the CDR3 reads CASTADRGFYNEQFF. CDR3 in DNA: TGTGCCAGTACCGCCGACAGGGGGTTTTACAATGAGCAGTTCTTC. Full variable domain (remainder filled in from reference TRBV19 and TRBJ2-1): DGGITQSPKYLFRKEGQNVTLSCEQNLNHDAMYWYRQDPGQGLRLIYYSQIVNDFQKGDIAEGYSVSREKKESFPLTVTSAQKNPTAFYLCASTADRGFYNEQFFGPGTRLTVL.

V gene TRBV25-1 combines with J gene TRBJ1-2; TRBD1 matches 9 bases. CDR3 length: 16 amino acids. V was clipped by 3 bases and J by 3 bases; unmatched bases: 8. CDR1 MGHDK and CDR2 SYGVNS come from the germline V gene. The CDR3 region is CASSDYRDRDDYGYTF. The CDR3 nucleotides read TGTGCCAGCAGTGATTACCGGGACAGGGACGACTATGGCTACACCTTC.

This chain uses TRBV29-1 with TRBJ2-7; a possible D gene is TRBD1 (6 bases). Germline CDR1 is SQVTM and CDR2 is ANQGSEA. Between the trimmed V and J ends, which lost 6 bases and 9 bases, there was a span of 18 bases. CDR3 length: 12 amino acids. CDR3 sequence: CSVLQDGGMQYF. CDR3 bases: TGCAGCGTACTACAGGATGGGGGCATGCAGTACTTC.

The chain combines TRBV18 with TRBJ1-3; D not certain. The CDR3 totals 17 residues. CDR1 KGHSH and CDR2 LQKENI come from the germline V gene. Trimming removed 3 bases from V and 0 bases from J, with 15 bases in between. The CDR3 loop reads CASSPIIGQSSGNTIYF. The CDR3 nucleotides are TGTGCCAGCTCACCGATTATTGGCCAAAGCTCTGGAAACACCATATATTTT.

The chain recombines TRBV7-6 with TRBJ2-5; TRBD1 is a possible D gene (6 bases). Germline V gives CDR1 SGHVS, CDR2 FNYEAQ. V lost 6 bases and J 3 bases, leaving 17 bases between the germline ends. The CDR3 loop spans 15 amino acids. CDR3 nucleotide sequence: TGTGCCAGCAGTCCAGGGGTCGGGGCGGAAGAGACCCAGTACTTC. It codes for CASSPGVGAEETQYF.

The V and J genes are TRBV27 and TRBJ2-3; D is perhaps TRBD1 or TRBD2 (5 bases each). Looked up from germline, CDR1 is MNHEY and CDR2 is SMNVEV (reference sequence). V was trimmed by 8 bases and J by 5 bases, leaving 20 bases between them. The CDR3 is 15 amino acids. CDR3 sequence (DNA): TGTGCCAGCTGCGACCCGGGACGCCGGGGAGATACGCAGTATTTT. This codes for CASCDPGRRGDTQYF.

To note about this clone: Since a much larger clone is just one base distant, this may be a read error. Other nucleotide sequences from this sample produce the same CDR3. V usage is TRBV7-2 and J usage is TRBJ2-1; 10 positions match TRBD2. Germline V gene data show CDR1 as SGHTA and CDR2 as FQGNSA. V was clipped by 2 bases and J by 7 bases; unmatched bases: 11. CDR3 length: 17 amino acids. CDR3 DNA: TGTGCCAGCAGCTTACCAATCTTTAGCGGGAGGCGAAATGAGCAGTTCTTC. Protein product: CASSLPIFSGRRNEQFF.

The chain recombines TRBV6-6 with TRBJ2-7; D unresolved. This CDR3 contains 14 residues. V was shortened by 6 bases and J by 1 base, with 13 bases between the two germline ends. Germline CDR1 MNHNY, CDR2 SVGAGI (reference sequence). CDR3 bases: TGTGCCAGCAGCCCCTCCGGCGGTTCCTACGAGCAGTACTTC. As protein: CASSPSGGSYEQYF.

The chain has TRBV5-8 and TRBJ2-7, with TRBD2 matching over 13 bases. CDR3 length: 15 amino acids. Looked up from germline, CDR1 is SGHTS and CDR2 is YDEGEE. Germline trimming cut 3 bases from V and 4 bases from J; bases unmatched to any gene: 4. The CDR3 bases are TGTGCCAGCAGCTCCCGGACTAGCGGGGGTTACGAGCAGTACTTC. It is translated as CASSSRTSGGYEQYF.

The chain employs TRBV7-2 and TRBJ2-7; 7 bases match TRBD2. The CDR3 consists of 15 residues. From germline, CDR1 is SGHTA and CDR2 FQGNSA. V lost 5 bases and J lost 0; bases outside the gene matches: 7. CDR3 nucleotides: TGTGCCAGCAGCCGAGGTCTAGCGGACTCCTACGAGCAGTACTTC. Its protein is CASSRGLADSYEQYF.

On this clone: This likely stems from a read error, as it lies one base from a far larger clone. The CDR3 is CTWNKISDEQFF. In DNA, the CDR3 is TGTACCTGGAATAAAATTAGCGATGAGCAGTTCTTC. This chain joins TRBV30 and TRBJ2-1; D might be TRBD2 (5 bases). In germline, CDR1 is GTSNPN, CDR2 SVGIG (reference sequence). This CDR3 has 12 residues.

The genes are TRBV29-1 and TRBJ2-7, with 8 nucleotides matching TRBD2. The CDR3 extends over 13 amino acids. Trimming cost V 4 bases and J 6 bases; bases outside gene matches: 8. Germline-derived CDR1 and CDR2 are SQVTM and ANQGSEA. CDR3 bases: TGCAGCGTTGGGAGCGGGAGAGCTCCCGAGCAGTACTTC. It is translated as CSVGSGRAPEQYF.

CDR3: CASSTSGTGGYNEQFF. The CDR3 coding sequence is TGTGCCAGTAGTACCTCCGGGACAGGAGGCTACAATGAGCAGTTCTTC. J is TRBJ2-1 and V is TRBV19, with 8 bases aligning to TRBD1. The CDR3 is made up of 16 amino acids. CDR1 LNHDA and CDR2 SQIVND come from the germline V gene (reference sequence). J lost 3 bases, V lost 4 bases, and 8 bases had no gene match.

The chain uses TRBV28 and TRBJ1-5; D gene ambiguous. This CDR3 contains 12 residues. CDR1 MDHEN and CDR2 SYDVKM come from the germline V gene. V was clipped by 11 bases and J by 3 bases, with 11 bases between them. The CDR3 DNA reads TGTGCCGCGGGCCGCTTCAATCAGCCCCAGCATTTT. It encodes CAAGRFNQPQHF.

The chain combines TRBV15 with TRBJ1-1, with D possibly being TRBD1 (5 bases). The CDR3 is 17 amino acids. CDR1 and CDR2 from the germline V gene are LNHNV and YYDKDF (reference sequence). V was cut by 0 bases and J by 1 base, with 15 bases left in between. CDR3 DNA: TGTGCCACCAGCAGAGAGGCGGCAGGGAGAGGGAACACTGAAGCTTTCTTT. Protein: CATSREAAGRGNTEAFF. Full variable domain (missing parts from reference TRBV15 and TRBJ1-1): DAMVIQNPRYQVTQFGKPVTLSCSQTLNHNVMYWYQQKSSQAPKLLFHYYDKDFNNEADTPDNFQSRRPNTSFCFLDIRSPGLGDTAMYLCATSREAAGRGNTEAFFGQGTRLTVV.

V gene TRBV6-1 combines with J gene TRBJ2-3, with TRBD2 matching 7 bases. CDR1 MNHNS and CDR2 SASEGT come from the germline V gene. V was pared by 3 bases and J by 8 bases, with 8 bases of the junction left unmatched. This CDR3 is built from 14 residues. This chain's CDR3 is CASSELAAGGTQYF. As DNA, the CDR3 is TGTGCCAGCAGTGAGCTAGCGGCCGGGGGTACGCAGTATTTT.

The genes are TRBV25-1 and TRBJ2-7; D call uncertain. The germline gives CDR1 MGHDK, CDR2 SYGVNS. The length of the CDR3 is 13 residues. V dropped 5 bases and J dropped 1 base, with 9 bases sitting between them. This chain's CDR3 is CASSSSESYEQYF. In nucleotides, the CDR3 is TGTGCCAGCAGTTCCAGTGAGTCCTACGAGCAGTACTTC.

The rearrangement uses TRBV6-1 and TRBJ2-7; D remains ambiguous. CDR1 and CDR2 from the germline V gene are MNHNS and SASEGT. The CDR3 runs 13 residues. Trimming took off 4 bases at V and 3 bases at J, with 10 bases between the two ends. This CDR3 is CASSGSTYYEQYF. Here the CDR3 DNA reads TGTGCCAGCAGTGGATCCACGTACTACGAGCAGTACTTC.

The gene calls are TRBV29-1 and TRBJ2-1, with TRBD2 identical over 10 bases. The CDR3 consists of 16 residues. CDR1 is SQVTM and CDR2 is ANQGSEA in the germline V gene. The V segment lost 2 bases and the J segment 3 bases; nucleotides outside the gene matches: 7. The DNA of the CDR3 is TGCAGCGTTGAATTAGGTGCTAGCGGGAGCTACAATGAGCAGTTCTTC. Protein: CSVELGASGSYNEQFF.